This is a list of T cell receptor beta chains from one sample in a study of blood T cell repertoires in COVID-19. The protocol was immunoSEQ multiplex PCR, while the TCRdb copy is restricted to in-frame clones and leaves out a portion. The sample has approximately 400,000 clones; roughly four fifths are singletons. Sequencing was performed on PBMCs or T cells enriched from blood (not recorded which). These receptors were obtained from a woman in her forties or fifties who had recovered from COVID-19. CDR3s include the opening cysteine and the closing phenylalanine or tryptophan. D genes are given only for firm matches. The size field is filled for only some rows; it gives once, few, many or a size class.

v_gene	d_gene	abundance	j_gene	CDR3nt	CDR3aa
TRBV7-2	TRBD1	.	TRBJ1-2	TGTGCCAGCAGCTTAGAGCGACAGGGGAGCATATATGGCTACACCTTC	CASSLERQGSIYGYTF
TRBV5-4	TRBD1	once	TRBJ2-5	TGTGCCAGCAGCGCGGGACAGGGTTCAAGGACCCAGTACTTC	CASSAGQGSRTQYF
TRBV27	.	.	TRBJ1-1	TGTGCCAGCAGTCCCATGGGGGGGTTTAACACTGAAGCTTTCTTT	CASSPMGGFNTEAFF
TRBV7-2	TRBD1	.	TRBJ2-3	TGTGCCAGCAGCTTAGAGACAGGGCCAGATACGCAGTATTTT	CASSLETGPDTQYF
TRBV19	TRBD1	once	TRBJ2-7	TGTGCCAGTAGTATAGATTTCGGGACAGGGGAGGTGTACGAGCAGTACTTC	CASSIDFGTGEVYEQYF
TRBV4-3	.	few	TRBJ1-6	TGCGCCAGCAGCCAAGATGGGGGGTTTCGAACCCTCCACTTT	CASSQDGGFRTLHF
TRBV30	TRBD2	.	TRBJ2-1	TGTGCCTGGAGACTAGCGGGGGGTGCCCAGTTCTTC	CAWRLAGGAQFF
TRBV5-4	TRBD1	many	TRBJ1-1	TGTGCCAGCAGCTTGACAGGGGGCACTGAAGCTTTCTTT	CASSLTGGTEAFF
TRBV12-3/TRBV12-4	.	.	TRBJ1-2	TGTGCCAGCAGTTTTACTAACTATGGCTACACCTTC	CASSFTNYGYTF
TRBV28	.	.	TRBJ1-2	TGTGCCAGCAGTTTGGTAAGGGTGCAGGGCGGCTACACCTTC	CASSLVRVQGGYTF
TRBV7-2	.	.	TRBJ1-2	TGTGCCAGCAGCGGCCCGCGGGGGGCTGTTGGCTACACCTTC	CASSGPRGAVGYTF
TRBV19	TRBD1	.	TRBJ2-1	TGTGCCAGTAGTATATTTGTCCGGGGACAGGGGGGCAATGAGCAGTTCTTC	CASSIFVRGQGGNEQFF
TRBV9	TRBD1	.	TRBJ1-2	TGTGCCAGCAGCGTATCAGGGGGTGGCTACACCTTC	CASSVSGGGYTF